Listed below are T cell receptor beta chains from one sample, sequenced in a study of T cell responses to AZD1222 COVID-19 vaccine. Profiled with immunoSEQ multiplex PCR; TCRdb holds only in-frame clones, not every one. This sample has fewer than 120,000 clones, with around 90% found just once. Sequencing was performed on peripheral blood, taken on day 0 of AZD1222 vaccination. These receptors were taken from an adult in good health. CDR3s leave out the opening cysteine and the closing phenylalanine or tryptophan.

V gene	J gene	CDR3 protein
TRBV27	TRBJ1-3	ASSATGGISGNTIY
TRBV10-2	TRBJ1-1	ASSEGDITEAF
TRBV5-5	TRBJ2-1	ASKQPSSYNEQF
TRBV14	TRBJ2-1	ASSHRGTSGPYNEQF
TRBV10-3	TRBJ2-2	AISESRLAGPGGTGELF
TRBV6-5	TRBJ1-6	ASTATTGASPLH
TRBV9	TRBJ1-6	ASSVRDRLTPLH
TRBV15	TRBJ2-2	ATSREKGLVTAGELF
TRBV12-3/TRBV12-4	TRBJ1-5	ASLGQGHQPQH
TRBV5-6	TRBJ1-2	ASSLSYGYT
TRBV11-2	TRBJ1-6	ASSLGTGDSPLH
TRBV5-1	TRBJ2-7	ASSLDGLNYEQY
TRBV7-8	TRBJ2-2	ASSLDLTASFNTGELF
TRBV11-2	TRBJ1-1	ASSSGGGYRNTEAF
TRBV7-2	TRBJ2-7	ASSSYLDHREY
TRBV30	TRBJ1-1	AWTPGTPMNTEAF
TRBV3-1/TRBV3-2	TRBJ1-2	ASSQEPGLRGYT
TRBV18	TRBJ1-6	ASSPIGDNSPLH
TRBV30	TRBJ2-5	ACRRLAAQETQY
TRBV2	TRBJ1-5	ASSGQGPSNQPQH
TRBV5-1	TRBJ2-7	ASTDDRDWIEQY
TRBV7-2	TRBJ1-1	ASSLIPTNTEAF
TRBV18	TRBJ1-2	ASSLRQDPANYGYT
TRBV18	TRBJ1-2	ASSLQRSSTGYT
TRBV11-3	TRBJ2-7	ASSDGRASYEQY
TRBV6-4	TRBJ2-7	ASSPSGSGLRY
TRBV19	TRBJ2-2	ASSTWTGNTGELF
TRBV11-1	TRBJ2-4	ASSPTQEIGKNIQY
TRBV25-1	TRBJ1-1	ASSEYGQGRFAGTEAF
TRBV6-5	TRBJ2-7	ASRVPEKRYEQY
TRBV28	TRBJ1-2	ASDQGTNYGYT
TRBV15	TRBJ2-7	ATSRPAGVLGEQY
TRBV28	TRBJ2-7	ASSLFSYEQY
TRBV11-2	TRBJ1-5	ASSPQGRGNQPQH
TRBV7-2	TRBJ2-7	ASSLARWAGRDVEQY
TRBV5-4	TRBJ1-4	ASSSVTGGNEKLF
TRBV30	TRBJ1-5	AWSHQGAGQPQH
TRBV7-2	TRBJ2-5	ASSLLGQETQY
TRBV7-6	TRBJ2-7	ASSLARNGSSYEQY
TRBV19	TRBJ2-3	ASRAGTSGTTQY
TRBV19	TRBJ2-1	ASSPVGDEQF